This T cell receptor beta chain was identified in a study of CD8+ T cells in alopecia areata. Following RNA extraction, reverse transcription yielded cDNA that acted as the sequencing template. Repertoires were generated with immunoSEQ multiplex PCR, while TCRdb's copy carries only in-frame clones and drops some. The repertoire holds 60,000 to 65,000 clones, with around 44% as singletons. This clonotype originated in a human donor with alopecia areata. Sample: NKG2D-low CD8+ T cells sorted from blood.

Written as DNA, the CDR3 is TGTGCCAGCAGTTACGGGCTGCCTGGGGAGCTGTTTTTT. This codes for CASSYGLPGELFF. V is TRBV6-5 and J is TRBJ2-2; unclear D gene. The CDR3 consists of 13 residues. V was shortened by 2 bases and J by 8 bases, with 9 bases between the two germline ends. The germline V gene has CDR1 MNHEY and CDR2 SVGAGI.